This T cell receptor beta chain was obtained from a study of technical replicates of blood from a few donors. CDR3 length: 17 residues. Germline CDR1 is SGHNT and CDR2 is YENEEA. V lost 3 bases and J lost 4, with 19 bases in between. The protocol was immunoSEQ multiplex PCR, while the TCRdb copy is restricted to in-frame clones and leaves out a portion. The top ten clones hold approximately 0.14% of a sample with approximately 80,000 clones, 95% to 98% of them seen once. The J gene is TRBJ2-1, the V gene TRBV11-3; D may be TRBD2 (7 bases). Sequenced material: T cells isolated from PBMCs. The clonotype originates from a human donor in good health. The CDR3 nucleotides are TGTGCCAGCAGCTTGGCGTTAGGGGGGGGTCTTTACAATGAGCAGTTCTTC. Protein product: CASSLALGGGLYNEQFF. Full variable domain (remainder filled in from reference TRBV11-3 and TRBJ2-1): EAGVVQSPRYKIIEKKQPVAFWCNPISGHNTLYWYLQNLGQGPELLIRYENEEAVDDSQLPKDRFSAERLKGVDSTLKIQPAELGDSAVYLCASSLALGGGLYNEQFFGPGTRLTVL.